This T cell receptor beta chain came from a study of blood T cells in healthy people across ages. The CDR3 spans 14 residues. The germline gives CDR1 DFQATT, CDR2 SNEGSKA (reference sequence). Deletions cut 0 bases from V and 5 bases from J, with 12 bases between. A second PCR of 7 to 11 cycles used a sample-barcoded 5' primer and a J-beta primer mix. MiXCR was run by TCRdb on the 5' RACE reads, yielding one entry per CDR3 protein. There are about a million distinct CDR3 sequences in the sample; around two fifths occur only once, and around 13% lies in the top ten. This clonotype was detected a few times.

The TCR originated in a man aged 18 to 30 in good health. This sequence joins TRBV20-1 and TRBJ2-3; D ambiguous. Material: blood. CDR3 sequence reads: CSARDRSAVDTQYF. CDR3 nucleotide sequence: TGCAGTGCTAGAGATCGATCCGCAGTAGATACGCAGTATTTT.